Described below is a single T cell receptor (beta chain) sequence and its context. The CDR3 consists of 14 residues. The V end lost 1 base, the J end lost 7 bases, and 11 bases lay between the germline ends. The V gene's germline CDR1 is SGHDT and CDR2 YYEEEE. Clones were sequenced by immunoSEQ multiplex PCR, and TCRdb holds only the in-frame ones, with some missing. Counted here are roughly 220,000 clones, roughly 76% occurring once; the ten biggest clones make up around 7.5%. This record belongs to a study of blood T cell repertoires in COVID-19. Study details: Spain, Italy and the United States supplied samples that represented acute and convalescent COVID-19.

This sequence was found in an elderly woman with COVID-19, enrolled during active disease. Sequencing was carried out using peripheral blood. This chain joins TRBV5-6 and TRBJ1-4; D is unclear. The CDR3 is CASSLNPGSEKLFF. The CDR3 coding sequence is TGTGCCAGCAGCTTGAACCCCGGGAGTGAAAAACTGTTTTTT.